This T cell receptor (beta chain) originates from a study of cytomegalovirus exposure and HLA in healthy donors. Study information: There were roughly 120 million unique TCR beta sequences, drawn from some 180 million T cells, in an earlier analysis. Clustering assigned about 80% of the 350 to 400 genotyped donors to the Caucasian-associated ancestry cluster. Study results and caveats: Researchers reported in a later analysis that common viral pathogens appeared linked to several top clusters.

It was with 60 Vbeta and 13 Jbeta primers that the PCR ran. Produced via immunoSEQ multiplex PCR; TCRdb's table is partial and in-frame only. The sample lists about 99,000 clones, more than 75% occurring once. This CDR3 is 14 amino acids long. CDR1 ENHRY and CDR2 SYGVKD come from the germline V gene. J lost 0 bases, V lost 10 bases, and 5 bases had no gene match. Regarding this clone: The antigen remains undetermined.

The chain couples TRBV10-3 to TRBJ2-5; 10 bases line up with TRBD2. The sample comprised PBMCs. This TCR came from a woman aged 18-35 years in good health and CMV-seropositive. The DNA of the CDR3 is TGTGCCACACAAGCGGGGGGGAACCAAGAGACCCAGTACTTC. Protein product: CATQAGGNQETQYF.